A single sample is the source of the 21 T cell receptor beta chains below, sequenced in a study of metastatic and nonmetastatic thyroid tumors. Using MiXCR, TCRdb reanalyzed the PCR reads. Here the sample spans 21,000 or so clones, about 20% being singletons. All patients were untreated before thyroid surgery. Sequenced input: blood. The receptors derive from a female donor with papillary thyroid cancer or a benign thyroid nodule (not recorded which). Some clones in this sample may be carry-over from other donors' samples.

A remark on this clone: A read error may account for a junction end that differs from germline. The V gene is TRBV6-1, the J gene TRBJ2-1; the match to TRBD2 covers 13 bases. Germline CDR1 reads MNHNS; CDR2 reads SASEGT. The CDR3 runs 15 residues. CDR3 sequence reads: CASNTGLAGVNEQFF. The CDR3 DNA reads as TGCGCCAGCAACACCGGACTAGCGGGAGTCAATGAGCAGTTCTTC.

Ten or more counts support this clone. Other nucleotide sequences from this sample produce the same CDR3. The chain joins TRBV7-3 to TRBJ2-5; D remains ambiguous. This CDR3 contains 14 residues. Trimming cost V 1 base and J 9 bases, with 15 bases left between them. Germline loops: CDR1 SGHTA, CDR2 FQGTGA. In DNA form, the CDR3 reads TGTGCCAGCAGCTTAAACGGGCCCGCAGCTGCCCAGTACTTC. As protein: CASSLNGPAAAQYF.

This clone was picked up many times. The chain links TRBV4-3 to TRBJ1-2; 8 bases match TRBD1. The germline V gene encodes CDR1 LGHNA and CDR2 YSLEER. Trimming cost V 4 bases and J 4 bases; bases outside gene matches: 8. There are 15 residues in the CDR3. The DNA for the CDR3 is TGCGCCAGCAGCCCAGGACAGGGTAGGGTCTATGGCTACACCTTC. Its translation is CASSPGQGRVYGYTF.

This clone was picked up many times. The genes are TRBV24-1 and TRBJ2-3; 7 nucleotides agree with TRBD2. Germline lookup yields CDR1 KGHDR and CDR2 SFDVKD. V lost 3 bases and J lost 3; bases outside the gene matches: 11. The CDR3 is 17 amino acids. CDR3 sequence (DNA): TGTGCCACCAGTGATAGCGGGGACTCTCGGGGAACAGATACGCAGTATTTT. It is translated as CATSDSGDSRGTDTQYF.

This clone was counted ten times or more. The chain uses TRBV5-1 and TRBJ2-3; the D gene is possibly TRBD2 (7 bases). Germline V gene lookup returns CDR1 SGHRS and CDR2 YFSETQ. V lost 4 bases and J 2 bases, leaving 8 bases between the germline ends. This CDR3 contains 13 residues. The CDR3, as DNA: TGCGCCAGCAGCGGGGGGGCCACAGATACGCAGTATTTT. It specifies CASSGGATDTQYF.

This clone was found many times. The gene calls are TRBV18 and TRBJ1-1, with no clear D. Germline V lookup: CDR1 KGHSH, CDR2 LQKENI. CDR3 size: 15 residues. Deletions cut 5 bases from V and 4 bases from J, with 17 bases between. The CDR3 nucleotides are TGTGCCAGCTCATCCGGAGGAGGGTGGATCACTGAAGCTTTCTTT. The encoded protein is CASSSGGGWITEAFF.

This clone turned up a few times. At one end, the junction sequence differs from germline, possibly due to a read error. This chain links TRBV12-3 or TRBV12-4 with TRBJ1-2; TRBD1 matches 7 bases. The CDR3 loop spans 16 amino acids. The CDR3 protein is CASSHRQGGSNYGYTF. CDR3 DNA sequence: TGTGCCAGCAGTCACCGCCAGGGGGGCTCCAACTATGGATACACCTTC.

This clone was recorded at least ten times. This chain connects TRBV19 to TRBJ1-2, with a tentative D call TRBD1 (5 bases). V was clipped by 6 bases and J by 4 bases, with 15 bases between them. Germline values: CDR1 LNHDA, CDR2 SQIVND (reference sequence). This CDR3 region has 14 residues. The CDR3: CASRRRDDSYGYTF. In DNA form, the CDR3 reads TGTGCCAGTAGACGCAGGGACGACTCCTATGGCTACACCTTC.

The sample holds many counts of this clone. The rearrangement uses TRBV4-1 and TRBJ2-2, with 12 bases aligning to TRBD2. CDR3 length: 16 residues. Germline V gives CDR1 MGHRA, CDR2 YSYEKL. After removal of 4 bases from V and 5 bases from J, the junction contained 5 bases not matched to a gene. The CDR3 DNA sequence: TGCGCCAGCAGCCCAACTAGCGGGGGGACGACCGGGGAGCTGTTTTTT. The encoded protein is CASSPTSGGTTGELFF.

This clone was seen ten or more times. This may arise from a read error, as a much more abundant clone is one base away. At the DNA level, this CDR3 is encoded by other sequences in the same sample as well. This chain joins TRBV10-2 and TRBJ2-1; D possibly matches TRBD1 or TRBD2 (6 bases each). The CDR3 sequence is 14 residues long. Per germline, CDR1 WSHSY and CDR2 SAAADI. In DNA, the CDR3 is TGCACCAGCACCAACGGGGGCCTATACAATGAGCAGTTCTTC. Amino acid sequence: CTSTNGGLYNEQFF.

This clone turned up a few times. The V and J genes are TRBV6-5 and TRBJ1-3, with a weak D call TRBD1 (5 bases). Germline V gives CDR1 MNHEY, CDR2 SVGAGI. The ends were cut back, 4 bases at V and 0 bases at J, with 13 bases in the middle. This CDR3 spans 16 amino acids. The CDR3 here is CASSSSDIHSGNTIYF. In nucleotides, the CDR3 is TGTGCCAGCAGTTCCTCGGACATTCACTCTGGAAACACCATATATTTT.

This clone has just one count. The J gene is TRBJ2-7, the V gene TRBV30, with D uncertain. This CDR3 spans 12 amino acids. Germline CDR1 is GTSNPN and CDR2 is SVGIG (reference sequence). With 3 bases removed from V and 0 bases from J, the gap between germline ends came to 6 bases. The CDR3 DNA reads TGTGCCTGGAGCCAAAGCTCCTACGAGCAGTACTTC. It translates to CAWSQSSYEQYF.

The chain carries TRBV7-8 and TRBJ2-7, with 10 bases lining up with TRBD2. V was pared by 5 bases and J by 2 bases, with 9 bases of the junction left unmatched. This CDR3 is built from 16 residues. CDR1 SGHVS and CDR2 FQNEAQ come from the germline V gene. CDR3 region: CASSQAGTSATYEQYF. In DNA form, the CDR3 reads TGTGCCAGCAGCCAAGCCGGGACTAGCGCCACCTACGAGCAGTACTTC.

This clone came up many times. The V call is TRBV7-9, the J call TRBJ2-1; D unclear. CDR1 SEHNR and CDR2 FQNEAQ come from the germline V gene (reference sequence). Trimming shortened V by 0 bases and J by 9 bases, and 6 bases separated the two germline ends. There are 12 residues in the CDR3. This CDR3 is CASSLAVGEQFF. DNA of the CDR3: TGTGCCAGCAGCTTAGCGGTCGGTGAGCAGTTCTTC.

This clone was found many times. The chain carries TRBV7-8 and TRBJ2-7, with 7 bases lining up with TRBD1. The length of the CDR3 is 16 residues. Germline V gives CDR1 SGHVS, CDR2 FQNEAQ. V lost 4 bases, J lost 4 bases, and 13 bases stayed unmatched. The CDR3 nucleotides are TGTGCCAGCAGCTACTTTCCGAGGGGGCTTAAGTACGAGCAGTACTTC. Its translation: CASSYFPRGLKYEQYF.

This clone showed up many times. The chain carries TRBV2 and TRBJ2-5; D perhaps matches TRBD1 (6 bases). Deletions cut 8 bases from V and 9 bases from J, with 19 bases between. This CDR3 spans 13 amino acids. Germline CDR1 is SNHLY and CDR2 is FYNNEI. CDR3 residues: CASANRESVPQYF. The CDR3 DNA is TGTGCCAGCGCGAACAGGGAGTCGGTTCCCCAGTACTTC.

V and J are TRBV19 and TRBJ1-2; maybe TRBD1 (5 bases). V was shortened by 6 bases and J by 8 bases, with 22 bases between the two germline ends. The CDR3 runs 15 residues. The germline V gene has CDR1 LNHDA and CDR2 SQIVND (reference sequence). The CDR3 nucleotides read TGTGCCAGTAGGGTTTACAGGACCCTGGCTAAGGGCTACACCTTC. Translating gives CASRVYRTLAKGYTF. The variable domain in full, completed from reference TRBV19 and TRBJ1-2, reads DGGITQSPKYLFRKEGQNVTLSCEQNLNHDAMYWYRQDPGQGLRLIYYSQIVNDFQKGDIAEGYSVSREKKESFPLTVTSAQKNPTAFYLCASRVYRTLAKGYTFGSGTRLTVV.

The chain employs TRBV4-2 and TRBJ2-2, with D possibly called TRBD1 or TRBD2 (6 bases each). Germline CDR1 reads LGHNA; CDR2 reads YNFKEQ. Trimming shortened V by 1 base and J by 5 bases, and 11 bases separated the two germline ends. The CDR3 is made up of 15 amino acids. The CDR3 sequence: CASSQGTGRTGELFF. The DNA of the CDR3 is TGTGCCAGCAGCCAAGGAACAGGGAGGACCGGGGAGCTGTTTTTT.

This clone has at least ten counts. The J gene is TRBJ2-5, the V gene TRBV24-1, with D perhaps assigned TRBD1 or TRBD2 (6 bases each). This CDR3 contains 16 residues. Germline lookup yields CDR1 KGHDR and CDR2 SFDVKD. V shed 4 bases and J shed 0 bases, with 14 bases lying between them. DNA for the CDR3: TGTGCCACCAGTGAGCGGGGCACAGGGTACCAAGAGACCCAGTACTTC. Its protein is CATSERGTGYQETQYF.

The V and J genes are TRBV20-1 and TRBJ1-1; tentatively, D is TRBD1 (5 bases). V lost 6 bases, J lost 4 bases, and 18 bases lay in between. This CDR3 has 14 residues. Germline CDR1 is DFQATT and CDR2 is SNEGSKA (reference sequence). CDR3 in DNA: TGCAGTGCACCGCCGATGGGGGTGAGCACTGAAGCTTTCTTT. It yields the protein CSAPPMGVSTEAFF.

There are many counts of this clone. The chain uses TRBV20-1 and TRBJ1-3, with D hard to call. There are 13 residues in the CDR3. Germline V gene lookup returns CDR1 DFQATT and CDR2 SNEGSKA (reference sequence). V lost 3 bases and J 3 bases, leaving 9 bases between the germline ends. CDR3 protein: CSASPLGGNTIYF. The CDR3 coding sequence is TGCAGTGCTAGTCCCCTAGGTGGAAACACCATATATTTT.